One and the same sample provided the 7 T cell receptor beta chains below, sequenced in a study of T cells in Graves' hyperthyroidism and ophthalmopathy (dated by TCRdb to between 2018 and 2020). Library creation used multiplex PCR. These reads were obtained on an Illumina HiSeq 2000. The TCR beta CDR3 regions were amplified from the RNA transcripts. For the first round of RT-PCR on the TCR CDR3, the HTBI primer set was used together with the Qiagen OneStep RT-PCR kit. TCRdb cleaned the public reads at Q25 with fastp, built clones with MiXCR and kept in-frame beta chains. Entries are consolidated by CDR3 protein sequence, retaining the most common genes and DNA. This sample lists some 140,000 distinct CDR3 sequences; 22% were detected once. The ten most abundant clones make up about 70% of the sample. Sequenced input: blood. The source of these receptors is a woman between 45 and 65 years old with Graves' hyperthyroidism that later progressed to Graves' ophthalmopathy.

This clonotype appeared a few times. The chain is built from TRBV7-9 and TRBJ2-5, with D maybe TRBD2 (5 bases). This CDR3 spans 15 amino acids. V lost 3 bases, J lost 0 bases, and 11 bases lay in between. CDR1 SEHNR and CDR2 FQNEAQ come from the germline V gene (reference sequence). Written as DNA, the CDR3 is TGTGCCAGCAGCTTCGCTAGCCAGTACCAAGAGACCCAGTACTTC. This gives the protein CASSFASQYQETQYF. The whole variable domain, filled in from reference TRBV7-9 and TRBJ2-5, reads DTGVSQNPRHKITKRGQNVTFRCDPISEHNRLYWYRQTLGQGPEFLTYFQNEAQLEKSRLLSDRFSAERPKGSFSTLEIQRTEQGDSAMYLCASSFASQYQETQYFGPGTRLLVL.

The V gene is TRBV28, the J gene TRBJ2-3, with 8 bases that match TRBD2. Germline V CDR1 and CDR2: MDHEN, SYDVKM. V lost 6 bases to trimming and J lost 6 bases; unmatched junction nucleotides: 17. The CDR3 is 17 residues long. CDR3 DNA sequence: TGTGCCAGCAGCTCTACCGGGACTAGGGAAAAACGGGATACGCAGTATTTT. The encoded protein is CASSSTGTREKRDTQYF.

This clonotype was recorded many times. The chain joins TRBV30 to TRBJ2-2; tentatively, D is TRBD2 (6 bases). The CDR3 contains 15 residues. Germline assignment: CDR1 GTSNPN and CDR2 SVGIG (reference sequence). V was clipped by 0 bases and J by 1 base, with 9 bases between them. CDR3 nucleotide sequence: TGTGCCTGGAGTGTTGACGGGAGGAACACCGGGGAGCTGTTTTTT. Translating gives CAWSVDGRNTGELFF.

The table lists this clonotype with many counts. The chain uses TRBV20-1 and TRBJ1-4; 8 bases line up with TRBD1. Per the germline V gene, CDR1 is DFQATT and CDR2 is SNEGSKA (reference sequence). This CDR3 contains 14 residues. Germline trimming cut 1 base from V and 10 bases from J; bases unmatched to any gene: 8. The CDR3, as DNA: TGCAGTGCTAGAGTAGGACAGGGTACAGGAAAACTGTTTTTT. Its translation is CSARVGQGTGKLFF.

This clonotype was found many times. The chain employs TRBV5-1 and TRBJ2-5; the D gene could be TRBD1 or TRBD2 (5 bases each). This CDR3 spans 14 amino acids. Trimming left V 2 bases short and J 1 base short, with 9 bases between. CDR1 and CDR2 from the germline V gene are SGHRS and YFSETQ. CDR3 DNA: TGCGCCAGCAGCTTCGACGGGGCCCAAGAGACCCAGTACTTC. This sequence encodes CASSFDGAQETQYF.

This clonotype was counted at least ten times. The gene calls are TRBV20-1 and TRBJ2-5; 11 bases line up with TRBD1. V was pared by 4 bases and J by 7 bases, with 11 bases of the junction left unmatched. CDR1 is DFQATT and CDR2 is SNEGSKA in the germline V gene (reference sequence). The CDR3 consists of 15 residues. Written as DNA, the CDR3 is TGCAGTGCTACCCGGACAGGGGGCGCCTCGGTGACCCAGTACTTC. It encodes CSATRTGGASVTQYF.

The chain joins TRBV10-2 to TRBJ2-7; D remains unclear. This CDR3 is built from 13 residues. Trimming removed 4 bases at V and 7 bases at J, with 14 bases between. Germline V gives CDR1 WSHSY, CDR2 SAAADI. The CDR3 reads CASSGQPFNEQYF. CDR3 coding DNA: TGCGCCAGCAGTGGCCAGCCGTTCAATGAGCAGTACTTC.